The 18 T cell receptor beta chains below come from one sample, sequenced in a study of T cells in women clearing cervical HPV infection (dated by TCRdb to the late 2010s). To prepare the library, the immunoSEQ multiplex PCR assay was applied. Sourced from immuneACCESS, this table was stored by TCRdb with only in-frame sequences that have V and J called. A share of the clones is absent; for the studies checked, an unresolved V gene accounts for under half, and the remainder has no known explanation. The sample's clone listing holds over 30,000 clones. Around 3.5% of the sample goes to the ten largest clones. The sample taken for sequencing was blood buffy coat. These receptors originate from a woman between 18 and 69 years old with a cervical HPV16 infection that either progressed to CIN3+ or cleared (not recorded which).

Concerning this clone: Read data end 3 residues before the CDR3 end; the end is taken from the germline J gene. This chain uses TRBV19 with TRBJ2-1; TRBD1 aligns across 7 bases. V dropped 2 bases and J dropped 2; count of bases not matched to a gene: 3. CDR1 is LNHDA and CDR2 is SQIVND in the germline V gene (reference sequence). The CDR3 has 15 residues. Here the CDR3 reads CASSITGVAYNEQFF. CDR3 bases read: TGTGCCAGTAGTATAACAGGGGTCGCCTACAATGAG.

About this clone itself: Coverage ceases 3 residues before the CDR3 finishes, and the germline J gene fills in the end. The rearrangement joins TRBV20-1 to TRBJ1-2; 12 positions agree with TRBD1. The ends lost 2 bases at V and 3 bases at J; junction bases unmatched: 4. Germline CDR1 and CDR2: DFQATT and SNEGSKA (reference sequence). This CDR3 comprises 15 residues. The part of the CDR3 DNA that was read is TGCAGTGCTAGATCCGGGACAGGGGGCGACTATGGC. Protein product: CSARSGTGGDYG. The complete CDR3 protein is CSARSGTGGDYGYTF.

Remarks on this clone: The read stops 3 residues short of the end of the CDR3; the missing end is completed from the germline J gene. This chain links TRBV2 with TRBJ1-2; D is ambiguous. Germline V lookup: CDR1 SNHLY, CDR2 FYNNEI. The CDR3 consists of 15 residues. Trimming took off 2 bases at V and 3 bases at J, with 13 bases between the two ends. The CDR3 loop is CASSETGEADYGYTF. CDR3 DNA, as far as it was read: TGTGCCAGCAGTGAAACGGGTGAGGCAGACTATGGC.

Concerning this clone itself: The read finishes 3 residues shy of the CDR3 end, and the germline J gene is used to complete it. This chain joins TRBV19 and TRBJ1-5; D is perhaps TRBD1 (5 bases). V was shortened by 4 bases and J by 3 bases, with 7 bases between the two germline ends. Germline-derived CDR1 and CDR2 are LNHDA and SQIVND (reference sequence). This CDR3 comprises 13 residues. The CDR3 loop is CASSTGNNQPQHF. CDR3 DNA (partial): TGTGCCAGTAGTACAGGGAACAATCAGCCC.

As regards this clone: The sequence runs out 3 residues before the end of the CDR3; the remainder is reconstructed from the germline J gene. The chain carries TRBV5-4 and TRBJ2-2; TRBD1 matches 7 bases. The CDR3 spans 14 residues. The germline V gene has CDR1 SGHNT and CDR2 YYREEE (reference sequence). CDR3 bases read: TGTGCCAGCAGCCGACAGGGAGAAAATGAAAAG. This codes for CASSRQGENEK. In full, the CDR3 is CASSRQGENEKLFF. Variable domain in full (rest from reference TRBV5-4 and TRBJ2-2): ETGVTQSPTHLIKTRGQQVTLRCSSQSGHNTVSWYQQALGQGPQFIFQYYREEENGRGNFPPRFSGLQFPNYSSELNVNALELDDSALYLCASSRQGENEKLFFGEGSRLTVL.

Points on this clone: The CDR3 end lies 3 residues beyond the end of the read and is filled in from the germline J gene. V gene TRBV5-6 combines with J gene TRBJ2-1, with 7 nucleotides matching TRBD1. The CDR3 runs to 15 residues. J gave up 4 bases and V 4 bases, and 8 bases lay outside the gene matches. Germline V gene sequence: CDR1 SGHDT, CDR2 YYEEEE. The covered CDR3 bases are TGTGCCAGCAGCGAACAAGGACAGGAATACAATGAG. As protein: CASSEQGQEYNE. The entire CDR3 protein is CASSEQGQEYNEQFF.

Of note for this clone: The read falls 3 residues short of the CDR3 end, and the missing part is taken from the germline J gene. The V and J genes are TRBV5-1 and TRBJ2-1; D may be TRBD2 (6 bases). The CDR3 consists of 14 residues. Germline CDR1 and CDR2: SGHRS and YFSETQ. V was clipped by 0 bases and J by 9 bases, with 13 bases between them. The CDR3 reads CASSLVLGSGEQFF. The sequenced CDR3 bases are TGCGCCAGCAGCTTGGTTCTCGGGAGCGGTGAG.

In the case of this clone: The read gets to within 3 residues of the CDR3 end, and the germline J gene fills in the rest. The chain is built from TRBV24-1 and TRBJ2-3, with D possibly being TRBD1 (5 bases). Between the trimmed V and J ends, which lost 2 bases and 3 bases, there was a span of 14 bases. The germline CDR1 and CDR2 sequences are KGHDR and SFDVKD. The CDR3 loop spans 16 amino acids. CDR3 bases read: TGTGCCACCAGTGATTCAGGGAAGCCGACTACAGATACG. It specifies CATSDSGKPTTDT. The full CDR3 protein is CATSDSGKPTTDTQYF.

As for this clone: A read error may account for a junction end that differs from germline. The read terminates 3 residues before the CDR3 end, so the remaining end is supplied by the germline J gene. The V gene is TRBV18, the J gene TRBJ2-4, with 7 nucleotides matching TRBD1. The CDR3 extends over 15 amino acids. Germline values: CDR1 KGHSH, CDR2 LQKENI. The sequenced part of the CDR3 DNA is TGTACCAGCTCATTACGACAGGGATTGGGCTATGGT. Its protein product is CTSSLRQGLGYG. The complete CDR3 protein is CTSSLRQGLGYGQYF.

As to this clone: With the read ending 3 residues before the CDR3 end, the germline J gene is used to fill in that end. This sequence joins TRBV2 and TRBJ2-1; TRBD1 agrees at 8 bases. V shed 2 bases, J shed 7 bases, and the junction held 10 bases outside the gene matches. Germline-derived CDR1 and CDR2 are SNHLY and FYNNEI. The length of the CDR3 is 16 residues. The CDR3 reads CASSEMGRGRKNEQFF. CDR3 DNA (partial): TGTGCCAGCAGTGAAATGGGCAGGGGGCGCAAAAATGAG.

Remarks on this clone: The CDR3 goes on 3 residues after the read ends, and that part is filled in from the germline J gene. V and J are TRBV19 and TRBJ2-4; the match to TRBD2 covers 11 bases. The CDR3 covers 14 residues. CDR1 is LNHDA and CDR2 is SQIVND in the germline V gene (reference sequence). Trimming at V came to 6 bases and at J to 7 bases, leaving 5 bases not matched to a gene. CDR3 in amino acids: CASSTSGSWNIQYF. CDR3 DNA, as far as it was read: TGTGCCAGTAGCACTAGCGGGAGCTGGAACATT.

CDR3 DNA (partial): TGCAGTGCCTCGCTACGGCGGACTGAA. Translation gives CSASLRRTE. The entire CDR3 is CSASLRRTEAFF. V is TRBV20-1 and J is TRBJ1-1; D not resolved. The sequenced fragment ends 3 residues before the CDR3 boundary, so the rest is inferred from the germline J gene. The CDR3 has 12 residues. Trimming cost V 6 bases and J 5 bases, with 13 bases left between them. Germline V gene lookup returns CDR1 DFQATT and CDR2 SNEGSKA (reference sequence).

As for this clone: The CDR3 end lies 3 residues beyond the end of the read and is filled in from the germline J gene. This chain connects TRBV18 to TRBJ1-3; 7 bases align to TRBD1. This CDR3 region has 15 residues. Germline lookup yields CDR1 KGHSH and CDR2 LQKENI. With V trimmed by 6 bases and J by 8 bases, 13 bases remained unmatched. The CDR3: CASSPPQTGLDTIYF. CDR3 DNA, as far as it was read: TGTGCCAGCTCGCCGCCCCAGACAGGGTTGGACACC.

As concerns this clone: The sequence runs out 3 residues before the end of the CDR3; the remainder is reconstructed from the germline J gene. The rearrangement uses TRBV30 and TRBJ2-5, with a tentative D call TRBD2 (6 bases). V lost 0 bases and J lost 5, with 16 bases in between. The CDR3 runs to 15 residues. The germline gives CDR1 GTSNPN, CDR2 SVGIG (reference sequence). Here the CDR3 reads CAWSVGWGVGETQYF. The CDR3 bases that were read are TGTGCCTGGAGTGTAGGATGGGGGGTTGGGGAGACC. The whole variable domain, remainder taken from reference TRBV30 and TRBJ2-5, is SQTIHQWPATLVQPVGSPLSLECTVEGTSNPNLYWYRQAAGRGLQLLFYSVGIGQISSEVPQNLSASRPQDRQFILSSKKLLLSDSGFYLCAWSVGWGVGETQYFGPGTRLLVL.

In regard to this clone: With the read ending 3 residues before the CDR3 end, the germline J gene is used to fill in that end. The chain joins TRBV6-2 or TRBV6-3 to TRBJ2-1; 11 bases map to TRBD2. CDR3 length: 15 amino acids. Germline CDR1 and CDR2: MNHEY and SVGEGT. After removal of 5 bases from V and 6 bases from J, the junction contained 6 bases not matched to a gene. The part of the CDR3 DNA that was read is TGTGCCAGCAGTCCTGGGACTAGCGGACTCAATGAG. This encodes CASSPGTSGLNE. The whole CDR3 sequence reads CASSPGTSGLNEQFF.

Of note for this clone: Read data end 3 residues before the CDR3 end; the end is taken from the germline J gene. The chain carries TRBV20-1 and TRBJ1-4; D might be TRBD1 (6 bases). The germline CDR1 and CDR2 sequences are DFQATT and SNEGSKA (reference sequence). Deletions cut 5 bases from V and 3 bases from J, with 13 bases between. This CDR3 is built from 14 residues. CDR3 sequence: CSAGTGRANEKLFF. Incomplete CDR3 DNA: TGCAGTGCTGGTACAGGGAGAGCTAATGAAAAA.

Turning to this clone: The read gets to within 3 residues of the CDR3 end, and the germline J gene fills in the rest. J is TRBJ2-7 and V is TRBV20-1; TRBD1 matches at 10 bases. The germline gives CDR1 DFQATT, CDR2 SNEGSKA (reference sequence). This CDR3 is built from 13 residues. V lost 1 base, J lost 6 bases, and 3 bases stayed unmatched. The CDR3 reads CSARGDRGIEQYF. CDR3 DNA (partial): TGCAGTGCTAGAGGGGACAGGGGTATCGAG.

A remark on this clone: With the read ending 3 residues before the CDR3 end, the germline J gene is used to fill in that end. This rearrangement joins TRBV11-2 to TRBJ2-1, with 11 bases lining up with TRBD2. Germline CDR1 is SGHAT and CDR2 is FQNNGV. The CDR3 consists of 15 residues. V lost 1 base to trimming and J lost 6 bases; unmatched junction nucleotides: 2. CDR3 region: CASSLVLAGVNEQFF. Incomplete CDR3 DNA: TGTGCCAGCAGCTTAGTACTAGCGGGAGTCAATGAG.